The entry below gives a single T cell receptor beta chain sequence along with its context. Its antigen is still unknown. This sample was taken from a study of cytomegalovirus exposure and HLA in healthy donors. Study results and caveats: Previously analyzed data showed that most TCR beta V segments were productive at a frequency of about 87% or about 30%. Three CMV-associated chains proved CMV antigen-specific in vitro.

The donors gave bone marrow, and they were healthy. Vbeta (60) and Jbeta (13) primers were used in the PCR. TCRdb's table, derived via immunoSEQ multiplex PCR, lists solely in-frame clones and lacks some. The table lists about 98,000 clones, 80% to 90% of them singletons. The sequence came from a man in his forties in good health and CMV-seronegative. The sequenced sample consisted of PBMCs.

The CDR3 spells CASSAGGPVTEAFF. The CDR3 DNA sequence: TGCGCCAGCTCTGCCGGGGGGCCGGTAACTGAAGCTTTCTTT. The chain combines TRBV5-1 with TRBJ1-1, with D tentatively TRBD1 (6 bases). Trimming took off 7 bases at V and 5 bases at J, with 18 bases between the two ends. The CDR3 has 14 residues. The germline gives CDR1 SGHRS, CDR2 YFSETQ.